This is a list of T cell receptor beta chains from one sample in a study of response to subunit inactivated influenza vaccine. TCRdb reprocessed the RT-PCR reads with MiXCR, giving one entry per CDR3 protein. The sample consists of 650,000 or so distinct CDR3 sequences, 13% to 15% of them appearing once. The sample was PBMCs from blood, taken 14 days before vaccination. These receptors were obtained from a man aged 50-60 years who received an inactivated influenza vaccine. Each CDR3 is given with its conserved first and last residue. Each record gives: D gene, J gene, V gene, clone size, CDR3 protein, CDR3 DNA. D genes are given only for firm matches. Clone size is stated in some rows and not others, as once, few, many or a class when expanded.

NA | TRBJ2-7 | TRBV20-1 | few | CNPRGGLKNEQYF | TGCAACCCCCGAGGGGGTCTCAAGAACGAGCAGTACTTC
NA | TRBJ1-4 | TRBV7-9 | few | CASSPETGWANEKLFF | TGTGCCAGCAGCCCAGAAACAGGGTGGGCTAATGAAAAACTGTTTTTT
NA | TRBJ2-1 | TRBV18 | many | CASSPGQEIYNEQFF | TGTGCCAGCTCACCAGGGCAGGAAATATACAATGAGCAGTTCTTC
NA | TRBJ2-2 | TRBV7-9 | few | CASSPRRVNTGELFF | TGTGCCAGCAGTCCGAGGAGGGTGAACACCGGGGAGCTGTTTTTT
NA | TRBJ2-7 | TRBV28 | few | CASSGRGTYSYEQYF | TGTGCCAGCAGTGGGCGCGGGACTTACTCCTACGAGCAGTACTTC
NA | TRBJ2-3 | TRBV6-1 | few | CASNLRGGGTDTQYF | TGTGCCAGCAATCTTCGGGGAGGAGGTACAGATACGCAGTATTTT
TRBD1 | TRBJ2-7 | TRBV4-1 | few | CASSQQGQGTYEQYF | TGCGCCAGCAGCCAACAGGGACAGGGAACCTACGAGCAGTACTTC
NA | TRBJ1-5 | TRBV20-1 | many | CSAPSWGNQPQHF | TGCAGTGCCCCTTCGTGGGGCAATCAGCCCCAGCATTTT
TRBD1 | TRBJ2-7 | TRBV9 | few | CASSVAGTGNYEQYF | TGTGCCAGCAGCGTTGCCGGGACAGGGAACTACGAGCAGTACTTC
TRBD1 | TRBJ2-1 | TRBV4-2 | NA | CASSQVGQGANEQFF | TGTGCCAGCAGCCAAGTGGGCCAGGGGGCCAATGAGCAGTTCTTC
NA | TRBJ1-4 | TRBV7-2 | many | CASSPSRTNEKLFF | TGTGCCAGCAGCCCTAGTCGAACTAATGAAAAACTGTTTTTT
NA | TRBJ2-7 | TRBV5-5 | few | CASSLGRASHEQYF | TGTGCCAGCAGCTTGGGACGGGCCTCACACGAGCAGTACTTC
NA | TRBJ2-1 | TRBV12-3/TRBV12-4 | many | CASSPWVNEQFF | TGTGCCAGCAGTCCGTGGGTAAATGAGCAGTTCTTC
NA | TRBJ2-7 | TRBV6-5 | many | CASSYDSSYEQYF | TGTGCCAGCAGTTACGACTCCTCCTACGAGCAGTACTTC
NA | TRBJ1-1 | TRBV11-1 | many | CASSAGGRLMNTEAFF | TGTGCCAGCAGCGCCGGCGGCAGACTAATGAACACTGAAGCTTTCTTT
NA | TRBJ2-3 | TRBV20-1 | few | CSARRDRKTQYF | TGCAGTGCTAGGCGGGACAGAAAAACGCAGTATTTT
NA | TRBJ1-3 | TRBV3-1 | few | CASSQDRRLLSGNTIYF | TGTGCCAGCAGCCAAGATAGAAGGCTTCTTTCTGGAAACACCATATATTTT
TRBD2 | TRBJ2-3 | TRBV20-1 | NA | CSAPTSGRPTDTQYF | TGCAGTGCACCAACTAGCGGGAGGCCCACAGATACGCAGTATTTT
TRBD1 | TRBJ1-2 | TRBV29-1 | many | CSVDESWDREKYGYTF | TGCAGCGTTGACGAATCCTGGGACAGAGAAAAATATGGCTACACCTTC
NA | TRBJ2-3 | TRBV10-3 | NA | CAISERLPSTDTQYF | TGTGCCATCAGTGAACGGCTACCCAGCACAGATACGCAGTATTTT
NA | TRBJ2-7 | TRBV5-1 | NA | CASSSTGSLSEQYF | TGCGCCAGCAGCTCGACAGGATCTCTATCCGAGCAGTACTTC
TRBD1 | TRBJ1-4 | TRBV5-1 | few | CASSPGPTGGKEKLFF | TGCGCCAGCAGCCCGGGGCCAACAGGGGGCAAGGAAAAACTGTTTTTT
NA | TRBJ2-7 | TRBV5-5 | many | CASSLAVRAYEQYF | TGTGCCAGCAGCTTGGCCGTTAGGGCCTACGAGCAGTACTTC
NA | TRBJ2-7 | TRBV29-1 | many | CSVYDTYEQYF | TGCAGCGTTTATGACACGTACGAGCAGTACTTC